The 3 T cell receptor beta chains listed next were all sequenced from one sample in a study of tumor and adjacent non-tumor tissue in lung cancer. RNA was extracted from bulk tissue without any cell sorting. A modified ARM-PCR protocol with three rounds of nested PCR amplified TCRbeta. MiXCR, run by TCRdb on the multiplex PCR reads, gives a single entry per CDR3 protein. The sample holds under 150,000 distinct CDR3 sequences, around 67% seen once. The specimen was lung tumor tissue. The receptors stem from a man aged 55 to 70 with small cell lung cancer.

With respect to this clonotype: It may be a read error: a sequence one base away is much more abundant. This chain uses TRBV29-1 with TRBJ2-4; TRBD1 matches at 7 bases. V shed 7 bases, J shed 4 bases, and the junction held 13 bases outside the gene matches. Looked up from germline, CDR1 is SQVTM and CDR2 is ANQGSEA. The CDR3 is 15 residues long. In DNA, the CDR3 is TGCAGCGCCGCAGGGGGTCGATTAAAGAAAAACATTCAGTACTTC. It codes for CSAAGGRLKKNIQYF.

This clonotype was detected ten times or more. The V and J genes are TRBV6-2 or TRBV6-3 and TRBJ2-3; D is uncertain. CDR1 and CDR2 from the germline V gene are MNHEY and SVGEGT. V lost 2 bases to trimming and J lost 4 bases, with 10 bases between them. The CDR3 is 14 residues long. The CDR3 nucleotides are TGTGCCAGCAGTTACGGGATAGCACCAGATACGCAGTATTTT. Protein product: CASSYGIAPDTQYF.

This chain links TRBV5-1 with TRBJ2-1; 7 nucleotides align to TRBD2. CDR1 is SGHRS, CDR2 YFSETQ, per germline. Trimming at V came to 4 bases and at J to 1 base, leaving 8 bases not matched to a gene. The CDR3 runs to 16 residues. The CDR3 DNA is TGCGCCAGCAGCCGACTAGCTTCCCTATCCTACAATGAGCAGTTCTTC. It translates to CASSRLASLSYNEQFF.